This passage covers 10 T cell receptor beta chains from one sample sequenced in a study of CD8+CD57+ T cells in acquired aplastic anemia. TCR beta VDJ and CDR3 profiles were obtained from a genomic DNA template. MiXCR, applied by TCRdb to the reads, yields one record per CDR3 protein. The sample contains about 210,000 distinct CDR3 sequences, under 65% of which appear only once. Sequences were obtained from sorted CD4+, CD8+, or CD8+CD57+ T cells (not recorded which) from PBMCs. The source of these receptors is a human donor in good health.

CDR3 sequence (DNA): TGTGCCAGCAGATTGGGATGGCTGACTGACGAGCAGTACTTC. Encoded protein: CASRLGWLTDEQYF. J is TRBJ2-7 and V is TRBV7-2; D remains unclear. Trimming shortened V by 6 bases and J by 5 bases, and 17 bases separated the two germline ends. CDR3 size: 14 residues. The germline gives CDR1 SGHTA, CDR2 FQGNSA.

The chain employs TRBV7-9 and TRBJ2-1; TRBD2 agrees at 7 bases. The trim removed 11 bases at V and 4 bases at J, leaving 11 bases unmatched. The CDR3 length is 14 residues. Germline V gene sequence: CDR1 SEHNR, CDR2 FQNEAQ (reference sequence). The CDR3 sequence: CAASPSGEYNEQFF. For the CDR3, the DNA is TGTGCCGCGAGTCCTAGCGGAGAGTACAATGAGCAGTTCTTC.

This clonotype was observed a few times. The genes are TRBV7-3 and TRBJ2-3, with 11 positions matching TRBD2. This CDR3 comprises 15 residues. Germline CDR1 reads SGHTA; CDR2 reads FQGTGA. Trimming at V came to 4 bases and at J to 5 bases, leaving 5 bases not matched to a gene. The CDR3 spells CASSSSTSGVDTQYF. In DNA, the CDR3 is TGTGCCAGCAGCTCCTCGACTAGCGGGGTAGATACGCAGTATTTT.

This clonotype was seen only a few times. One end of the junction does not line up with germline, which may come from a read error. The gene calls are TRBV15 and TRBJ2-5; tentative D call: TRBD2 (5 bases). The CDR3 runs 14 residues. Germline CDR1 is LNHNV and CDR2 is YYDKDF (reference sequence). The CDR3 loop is CATSKRYPSETQYF. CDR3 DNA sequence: TGTGCCACCAGCAAGCGGTACCCCTCGGAGACCCAGTACTTT.

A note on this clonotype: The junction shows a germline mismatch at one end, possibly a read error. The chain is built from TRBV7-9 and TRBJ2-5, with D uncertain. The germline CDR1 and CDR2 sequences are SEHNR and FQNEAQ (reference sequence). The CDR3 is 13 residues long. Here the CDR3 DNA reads TGTGCCAACAGCTTGGTAGGGATAGAGACCCAGTACTTC. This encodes CANSLVGIETQYF.

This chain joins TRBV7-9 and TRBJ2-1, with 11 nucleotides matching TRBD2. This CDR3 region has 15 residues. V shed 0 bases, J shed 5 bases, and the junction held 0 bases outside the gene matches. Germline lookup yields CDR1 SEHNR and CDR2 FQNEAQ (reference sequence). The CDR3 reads CASSLATSGDNEQFF. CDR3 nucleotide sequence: TGTGCCAGCAGCTTAGCGACTAGCGGGGACAATGAGCAGTTCTTC.

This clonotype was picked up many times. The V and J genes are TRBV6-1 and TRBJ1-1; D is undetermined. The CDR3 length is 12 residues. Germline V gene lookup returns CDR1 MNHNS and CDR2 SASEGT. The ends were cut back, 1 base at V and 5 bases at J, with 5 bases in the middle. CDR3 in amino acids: CASSEVYTEAFF. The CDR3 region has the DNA TGTGCCAGCAGTGAAGTTTATACTGAAGCTTTCTTT.

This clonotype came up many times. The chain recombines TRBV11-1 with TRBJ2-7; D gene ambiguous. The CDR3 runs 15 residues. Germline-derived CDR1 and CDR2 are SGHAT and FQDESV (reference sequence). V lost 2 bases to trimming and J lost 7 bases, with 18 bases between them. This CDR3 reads CASSLSWTPLEEQYF. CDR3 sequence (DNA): TGTGCCAGCAGCTTATCGTGGACGCCTCTTGAGGAGCAGTACTTC.

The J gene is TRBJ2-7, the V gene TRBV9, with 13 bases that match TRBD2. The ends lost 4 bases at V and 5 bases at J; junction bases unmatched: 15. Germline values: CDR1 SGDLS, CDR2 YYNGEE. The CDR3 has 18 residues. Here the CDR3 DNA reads TGTGCCAGCAGCCCATTCGGTACCGGGACTAGCGGGAACCACGAGCAGTACTTC. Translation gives CASSPFGTGTSGNHEQYF.

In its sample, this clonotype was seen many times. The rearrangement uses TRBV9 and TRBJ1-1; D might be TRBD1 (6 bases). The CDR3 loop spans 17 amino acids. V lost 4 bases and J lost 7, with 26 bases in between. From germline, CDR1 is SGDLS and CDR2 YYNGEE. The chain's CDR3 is CASSLPKGDPWGGEAFF. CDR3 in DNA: TGTGCCAGCAGCCTCCCGAAGGGGGATCCTTGGGGGGGTGAAGCTTTCTTT.